These 27 T cell receptor beta chains came from one sample sequenced in a study of CXCR3-negative and CXCR3-positive naive CD8 T cells. Each TRB cDNA library was prepared by 5' RACE (with UMI labels). TCRdb re-called the 5' RACE reads and catalogs CDR3 proteins one per entry, DNA excluded. The sample has 8,000 or so distinct CDR3 sequences; the top ten hold roughly 1.7%. The sequencing input was naive CXCR3- CD8+ T cells from blood. Subset denoted: CD45RO-CCR7+CD27+CD95- naive CD8+ T cells lacking CXCR3 (TNR3-). These receptors were taken from a human donor in good health. Some clones in this sample may be carry-over from other donors' samples.

This clonotype is deemed medium-sized (0.01 to 0.1%) by its frequency. The J gene is TRBJ2-3, the V gene TRBV27; TCRdb selects TRBD2, and the lack of DNA leaves this call unchecked. CDR1 and CDR2 from the germline V gene are MNHEY and SMNVEV (reference sequence). The CDR3 has 16 residues. The CDR3: CASSLKSAIGTDTQYF.

The chain combines TRBV4-2 with TRBJ1-1; the D call of TRBD1 rests on TCRdb alone, since no DNA is present to check it. The germline V gene encodes CDR1 LGHNA and CDR2 YNFKEQ. This CDR3 has 15 amino acids. CDR3 residues: CASSQAGGMSTEAFF.

This clonotype is identified as medium-sized from frequency. This chain joins TRBV29-1 and TRBJ2-2. The CDR3 covers 13 residues. Germline CDR1 and CDR2: SQVTM and ANQGSEA. The CDR3 is CSVQEANTGELFF.

V is TRBV29-1 and J is TRBJ2-7. Germline V lookup: CDR1 SQVTM, CDR2 ANQGSEA. This CDR3 is 15 amino acids long. The CDR3 loop is CSVEVLGRSSYEQYF.

The V gene is TRBV29-1, the J gene TRBJ2-7; there is no DNA to check the TCRdb D call of TRBD1. Germline V lookup: CDR1 SQVTM, CDR2 ANQGSEA. The CDR3 consists of 14 residues. CDR3 residues: CSVEGGESSYEQYF.

According to its frequency, this clonotype is medium-sized. V usage is TRBV6-5 and J usage is TRBJ2-3; TCRdb's D call of TRBD2 is untestable without DNA. CDR1 and CDR2 (germline): MNHEY, SVGAGI. The CDR3 consists of 16 residues. The CDR3 protein is CASSYSSTLAGDTQYF.

In terms of frequency, this clonotype is medium-sized. V and J are TRBV11-2 and TRBJ1-5. Germline loops: CDR1 SGHAT, CDR2 FQNNGV. The CDR3 loop spans 15 amino acids. The CDR3 loop is CASSLTPGGNQPQHF.

This clonotype shows up as medium-sized by frequency. The J gene is TRBJ2-1, the V gene TRBV29-1; TCRdb gives TRBD2 as the D gene, but with no DNA this cannot be confirmed. Per the germline V gene, CDR1 is SQVTM and CDR2 is ANQGSEA. The length of the CDR3 is 15 residues. Here the CDR3 reads CSVEKELAAYNEQFF.

This clonotype is labeled medium-sized based on frequency. The chain has TRBV15 and TRBJ2-7; TCRdb calls TRBD1, which cannot be checked without DNA. Germline V CDR1 and CDR2: LNHNV, YYDKDF (reference sequence). CDR3 length: 15 residues. The CDR3 sequence: CATSREGGQSYEQYF.

This clonotype is called medium-sized (0.01 to 0.1%) based on its frequency. V gene TRBV10-3 combines with J gene TRBJ2-3; lacking DNA, the TRBD2 call made by TCRdb goes unchecked. The germline V gene has CDR1 ENHRY and CDR2 SYGVKD. This CDR3 region has 19 residues. The CDR3 sequence is CAISDPRREFEGGSDTQYF.

Measured by frequency, this clonotype is medium-sized (0.01 to 0.1%). The chain links TRBV29-1 to TRBJ2-5; TCRdb designates TRBD2, a call that cannot be tested without DNA. The CDR3 is made up of 15 amino acids. Germline V gene data show CDR1 as SQVTM and CDR2 as ANQGSEA. CDR3 amino acids: CSVEDLLAGEETQYF.

In terms of frequency, this clonotype is medium-sized. The chain joins TRBV20-1 to TRBJ2-5. Germline CDR1 reads DFQATT; CDR2 reads SNEGSKA (reference sequence). The length of the CDR3 is 15 residues. The CDR3 loop reads CSARDRWGNQETQYF.

The chain recombines TRBV12-3 or TRBV12-4 with TRBJ2-5; TCRdb outputs TRBD1, but without DNA this stays unchecked. The CDR3 extends over 14 amino acids. CDR3 sequence: CASSPREAQETQYF.

This chain connects TRBV27 to TRBJ1-2; checking the TCRdb D call of TRBD1 is not possible without DNA. CDR1 and CDR2 (germline): MNHEY, SMNVEV (reference sequence). The CDR3 sequence is 14 residues long. The CDR3: CASSNLPTGVGYTF.

The chain couples TRBV7-9 to TRBJ1-2. CDR3 length: 13 amino acids. Germline CDR1 reads SEHNR; CDR2 reads FQNEAQ (reference sequence). The CDR3 sequence: CASSFPGDYGYTF.

The chain is built from TRBV29-1 and TRBJ2-7; the D call of TRBD1 rests on TCRdb alone, since no DNA is present to check it. The CDR3 is 14 residues long. Germline V gene data show CDR1 as SQVTM and CDR2 as ANQGSEA. The CDR3 spells CSVEDPGIGLEQYF.

The rearrangement joins TRBV9 to TRBJ2-2; there is no DNA to check the TCRdb D call of TRBD2. Germline V gene data show CDR1 as SGDLS and CDR2 as YYNGEE. This CDR3 region has 15 residues. The chain's CDR3 is CASSVDGSNTGELFF.

The chain joins TRBV21-1 to TRBJ2-7; the TRBD1 assignment by TCRdb is unverifiable without DNA. TRBV21-1 is termed a pseudogene. The length of the CDR3 is 15 residues. The CDR3 region is CASSYRDSSTGEQYF.

This clonotype is identified as medium-sized from frequency. This chain connects TRBV5-1 to TRBJ2-6; the D call of TRBD1 rests on TCRdb alone, since no DNA is present to check it. The CDR3 is 15 residues long. The germline V gene has CDR1 SGHRS and CDR2 YFSETQ. The CDR3 reads CASSMEGAGANVLTF.

This sequence joins TRBV11-2 and TRBJ2-1. There are 14 residues in the CDR3. Germline-derived CDR1 and CDR2 are SGHAT and FQNNGV. The CDR3 protein is CASRETGSYNEQFF.

The chain joins TRBV7-9 to TRBJ1-4; TCRdb outputs TRBD1, but without DNA this stays unchecked. Germline assignment: CDR1 SEHNR and CDR2 FQNEAQ (reference sequence). This CDR3 comprises 14 residues. The CDR3 protein is CASSPTAPNEKLFF.

The gene calls are TRBV12-1 and TRBJ2-5. TRBV12-1 is deemed a pseudogene. The CDR3 runs 13 residues. CDR3 protein: CASSTGVQETQYF.

Its frequency marks this clonotype as medium-sized (0.01 to 0.1%). The rearrangement uses TRBV20-1 and TRBJ2-7; TCRdb's D call, TRBD1, is unchecked because there is no DNA. Germline CDR1 is DFQATT and CDR2 is SNEGSKA (reference sequence). The CDR3 has 14 residues. The CDR3 loop reads CSATELGERLEQYF.

This clonotype is called medium-sized based on its frequency. The chain employs TRBV5-1 and TRBJ2-7; TCRdb gives TRBD2 as the D gene, but with no DNA this cannot be confirmed. The CDR3 has 15 residues. Germline V gene lookup returns CDR1 SGHRS and CDR2 YFSETQ. CDR3 sequence reads: CASREPTSGVYEQYF.

This clonotype is identified as medium-sized from frequency. The gene calls are TRBV3-1 and TRBJ2-5; as DNA is missing, the TRBD2 call by TCRdb cannot be tested. The CDR3 extends over 16 amino acids. Germline loops: CDR1 LGHDT, CDR2 YNNKEL (reference sequence). CDR3 sequence reads: CASSQEPGPVRETQYF.

The V call is TRBV29-1, the J call TRBJ2-7; absent DNA, TCRdb's TRBD1 call cannot be checked. The CDR3 loop spans 15 amino acids. CDR1 is SQVTM, CDR2 ANQGSEA, per germline. CDR3 in amino acids: CSVEAPTGTVYEQYF.

The CDR3 sequence: CASTNTVRFVGADTQYF. This chain joins TRBV5-6 and TRBJ2-3. This CDR3 contains 17 residues. The germline V gene has CDR1 SGHDT and CDR2 YYEEEE.